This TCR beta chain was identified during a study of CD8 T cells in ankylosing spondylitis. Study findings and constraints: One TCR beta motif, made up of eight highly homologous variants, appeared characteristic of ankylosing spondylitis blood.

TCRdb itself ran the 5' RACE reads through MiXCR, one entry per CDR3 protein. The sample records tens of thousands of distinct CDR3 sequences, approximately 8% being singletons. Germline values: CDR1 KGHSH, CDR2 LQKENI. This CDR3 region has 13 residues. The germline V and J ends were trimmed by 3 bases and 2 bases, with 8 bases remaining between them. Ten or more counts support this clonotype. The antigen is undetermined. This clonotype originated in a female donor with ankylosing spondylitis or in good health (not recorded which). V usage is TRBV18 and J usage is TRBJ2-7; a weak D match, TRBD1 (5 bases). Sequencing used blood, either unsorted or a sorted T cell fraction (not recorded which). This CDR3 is CASSPDSPYEQYF. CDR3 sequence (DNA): TGTGCCAGCTCACCTGACAGCCCCTACGAGCAGTACTTC.